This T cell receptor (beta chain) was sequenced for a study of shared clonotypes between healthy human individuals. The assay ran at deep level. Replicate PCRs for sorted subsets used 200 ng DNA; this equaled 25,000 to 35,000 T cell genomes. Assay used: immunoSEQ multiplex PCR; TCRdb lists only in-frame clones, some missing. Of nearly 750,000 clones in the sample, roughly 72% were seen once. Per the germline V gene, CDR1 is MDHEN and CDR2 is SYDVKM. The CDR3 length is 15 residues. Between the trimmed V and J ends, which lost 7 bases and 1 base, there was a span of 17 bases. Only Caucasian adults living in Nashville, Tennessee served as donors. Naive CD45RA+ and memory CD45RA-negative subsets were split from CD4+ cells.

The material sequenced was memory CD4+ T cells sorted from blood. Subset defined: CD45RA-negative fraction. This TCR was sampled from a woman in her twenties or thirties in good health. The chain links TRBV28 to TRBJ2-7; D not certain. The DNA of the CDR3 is TGTGCCAGCATAGCCGCGCCAGGTCCATCCTACGAGCAGTACTTC. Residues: CASIAAPGPSYEQYF. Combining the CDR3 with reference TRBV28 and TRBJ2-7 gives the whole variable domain DVKVTQSSRYLVKRTGEKVFLECVQDMDHENMFWYRQDPGLGLRLIYFSYDVKMKEKGDIPEGYSVSREKKERFSLILESASTNQTSMYLCASIAAPGPSYEQYFGPGTRLTVT.